This TCR beta chain was recovered during a study of OX40 agonist ivuxolimab in advanced cancers. Sequenced by immunoSEQ multiplex PCR; TCRdb stores in-frame clones only, minus some. Found here are 79,000 or so clones, 85% of them singletons; the top ten hold about 0.6%. The germline V and J ends were trimmed by 3 bases and 5 bases, with 14 bases remaining between them. The CDR3 loop spans 14 amino acids. Germline loops: CDR1 SGHNT, CDR2 YENEEA. The sequence was obtained from an adult with an advanced solid tumor such as melanoma, head and neck, liver or kidney cancer. Specimen: CD4+ or CD8+ T cells sorted from blood, collected in a trial of the OX40 agonist ivuxolimab. The chain carries TRBV11-3 and TRBJ2-7; perhaps TRBD1 as D (6 bases). The CDR3 sequence is CASSFGGDRNEQYF. CDR3 sequence (DNA): TGTGCCAGCAGCTTTGGTGGCGACAGGAACGAGCAGTACTTC.